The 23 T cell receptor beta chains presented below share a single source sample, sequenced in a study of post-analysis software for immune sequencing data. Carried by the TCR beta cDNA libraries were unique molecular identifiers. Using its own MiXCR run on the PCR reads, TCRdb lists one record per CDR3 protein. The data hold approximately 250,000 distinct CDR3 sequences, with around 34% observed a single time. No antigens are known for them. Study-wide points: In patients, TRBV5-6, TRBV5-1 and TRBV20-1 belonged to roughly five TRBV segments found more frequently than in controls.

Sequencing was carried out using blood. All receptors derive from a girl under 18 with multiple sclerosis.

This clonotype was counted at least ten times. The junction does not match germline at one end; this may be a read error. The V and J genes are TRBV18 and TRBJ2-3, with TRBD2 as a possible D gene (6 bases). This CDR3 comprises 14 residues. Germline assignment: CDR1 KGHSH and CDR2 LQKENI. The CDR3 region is CASSPGTSTDTQYF. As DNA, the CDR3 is TGCGCCAGCAGCCCCGGGACTAGCACAGATACGCAGTATTTT.

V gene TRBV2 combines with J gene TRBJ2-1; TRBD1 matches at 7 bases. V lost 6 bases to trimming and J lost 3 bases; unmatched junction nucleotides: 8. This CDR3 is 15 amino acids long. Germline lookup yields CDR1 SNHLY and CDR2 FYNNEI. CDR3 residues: CASRRQGTDYNEQFF. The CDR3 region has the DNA TGTGCCAGCAGACGCCAAGGGACAGACTACAATGAGCAGTTCTTC.

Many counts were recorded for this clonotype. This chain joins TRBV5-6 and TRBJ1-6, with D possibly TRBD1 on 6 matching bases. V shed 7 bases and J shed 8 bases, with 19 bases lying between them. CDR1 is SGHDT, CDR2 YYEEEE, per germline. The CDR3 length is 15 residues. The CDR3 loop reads CASRWGTGRDSPLHF. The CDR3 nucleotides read TGTGCCAGCCGCTGGGGCACAGGGAGGGATTCACCCCTCCACTTT.

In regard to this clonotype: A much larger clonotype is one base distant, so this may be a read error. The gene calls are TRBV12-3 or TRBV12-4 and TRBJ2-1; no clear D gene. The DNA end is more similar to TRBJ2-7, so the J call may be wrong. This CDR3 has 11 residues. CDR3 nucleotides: TGTGCCAGCAGCTCAGCCAATGAGCAGTACTTC. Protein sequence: CASSSANEQYF.

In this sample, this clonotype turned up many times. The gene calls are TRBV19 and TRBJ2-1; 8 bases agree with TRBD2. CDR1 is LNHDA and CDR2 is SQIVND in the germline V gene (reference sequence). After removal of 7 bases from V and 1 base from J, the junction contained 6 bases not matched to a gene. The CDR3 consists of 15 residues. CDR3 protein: CASTTSGRSYNEQFF. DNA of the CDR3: TGTGCCAGTACAACTAGCGGAAGATCCTACAATGAGCAGTTCTTC.

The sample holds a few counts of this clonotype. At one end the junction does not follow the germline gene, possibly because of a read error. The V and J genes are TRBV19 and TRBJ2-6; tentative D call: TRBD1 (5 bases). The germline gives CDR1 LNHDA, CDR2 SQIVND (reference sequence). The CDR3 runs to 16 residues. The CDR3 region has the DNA TGTGCCAGTAGTATAGCGTCCCAGGCTGGGGCCTACGTCCTGACTTTC. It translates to CASSIASQAGAYVLTF.

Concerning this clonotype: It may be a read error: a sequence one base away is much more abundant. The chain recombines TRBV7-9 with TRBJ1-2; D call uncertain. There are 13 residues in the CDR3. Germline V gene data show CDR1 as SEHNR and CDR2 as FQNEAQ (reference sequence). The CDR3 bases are TGTGCCAACAGCCCCGTAACAAACTATGGCTACACCTTC. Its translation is CANSPVTNYGYTF.

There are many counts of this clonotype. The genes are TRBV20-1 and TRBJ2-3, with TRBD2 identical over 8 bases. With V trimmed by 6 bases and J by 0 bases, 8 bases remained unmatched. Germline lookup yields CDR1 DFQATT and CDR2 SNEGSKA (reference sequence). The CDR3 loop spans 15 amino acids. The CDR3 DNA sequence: TGCAGTGCCAGAAAGCGGGGGTCTAGCACAGATACGCAGTATTTT. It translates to CSARKRGSSTDTQYF.

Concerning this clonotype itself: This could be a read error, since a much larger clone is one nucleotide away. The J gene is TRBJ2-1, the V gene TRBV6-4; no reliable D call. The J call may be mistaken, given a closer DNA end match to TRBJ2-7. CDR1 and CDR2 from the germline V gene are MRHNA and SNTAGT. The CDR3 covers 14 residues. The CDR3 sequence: CATSPDLSYNEQYF. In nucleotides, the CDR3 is TGTGCCACCTCCCCGGATCTCTCCTACAATGAGCAGTACTTC.

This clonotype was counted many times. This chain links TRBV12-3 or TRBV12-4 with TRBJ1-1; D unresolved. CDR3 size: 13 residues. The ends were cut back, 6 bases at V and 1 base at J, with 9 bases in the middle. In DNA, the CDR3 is TGTGCCAGCAGCTTAACACGGAACACTGAAGCTTTCTTT. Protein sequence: CASSLTRNTEAFF.

CDR3 amino acids: CASSPPGGRDQPQHF. The CDR3 DNA sequence: TGTGCCAGCAGCCCACCTGGTGGTAGGGATCAGCCCCAGCATTTT. This rearrangement joins TRBV3-1 to TRBJ1-5; the D is unclear. Trimming took 4 bases from V and 5 from J, leaving 15 bases between them. The CDR3 sequence is 15 residues long. Germline V gene sequence: CDR1 LGHDT, CDR2 YNNKEL (reference sequence).

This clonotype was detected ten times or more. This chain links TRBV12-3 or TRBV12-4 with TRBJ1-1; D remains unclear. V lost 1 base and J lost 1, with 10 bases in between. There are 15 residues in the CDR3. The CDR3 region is CASSLERFWNTEAFF. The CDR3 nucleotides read TGTGCCAGCAGTTTAGAACGGTTTTGGAACACTGAAGCTTTCTTT.

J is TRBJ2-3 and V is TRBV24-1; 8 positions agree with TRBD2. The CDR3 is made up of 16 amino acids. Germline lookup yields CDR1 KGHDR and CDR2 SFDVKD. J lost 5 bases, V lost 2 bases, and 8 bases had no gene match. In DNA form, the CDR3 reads TGTGCCACCAGTGATTCTCCGGGACTAGGTCGAGATACGCAGTATTTT. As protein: CATSDSPGLGRDTQYF.

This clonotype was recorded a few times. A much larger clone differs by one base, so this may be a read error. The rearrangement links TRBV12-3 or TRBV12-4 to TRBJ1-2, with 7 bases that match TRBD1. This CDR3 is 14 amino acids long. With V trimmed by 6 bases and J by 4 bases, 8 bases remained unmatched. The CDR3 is CASSSVTGSYGYTF. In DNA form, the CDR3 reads TGTGCCAGCAGCTCCGTGACAGGGAGCTATGGCTACACCTTC.

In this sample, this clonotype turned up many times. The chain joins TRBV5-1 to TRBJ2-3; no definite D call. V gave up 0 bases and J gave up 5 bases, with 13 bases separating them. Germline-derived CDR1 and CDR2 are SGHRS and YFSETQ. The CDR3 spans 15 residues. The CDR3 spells CASSLGSGDLDTQYF. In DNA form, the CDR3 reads TGCGCCAGCAGCTTGGGTTCTGGAGATTTAGATACGCAGTATTTT.

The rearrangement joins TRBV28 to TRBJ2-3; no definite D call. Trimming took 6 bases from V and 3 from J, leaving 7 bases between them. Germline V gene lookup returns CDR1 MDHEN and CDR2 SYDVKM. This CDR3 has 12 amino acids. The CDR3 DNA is TGTGCCAGCAGCTCCTTAACAGATACGCAGTATTTT. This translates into CASSSLTDTQYF.

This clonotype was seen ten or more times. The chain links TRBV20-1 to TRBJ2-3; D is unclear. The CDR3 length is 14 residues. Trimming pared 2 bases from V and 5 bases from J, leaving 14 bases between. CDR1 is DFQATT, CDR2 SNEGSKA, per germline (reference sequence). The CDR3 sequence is CSARNPVNGDTQYF. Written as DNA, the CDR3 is TGCAGTGCTAGAAATCCAGTTAACGGAGATACGCAGTATTTT.

Here the CDR3 DNA reads TGTGCCAGCAGTACCCGACAGGGACCCCTCTACGAGCAGTACTTC. Encoded protein: CASSTRQGPLYEQYF. V gene TRBV7-9 combines with J gene TRBJ2-7; the match to TRBD1 covers 7 bases. This CDR3 is built from 15 residues. Germline V gene lookup returns CDR1 SEHNR and CDR2 FQNEAQ (reference sequence). Trimming at V came to 6 bases and at J to 3 bases, leaving 11 bases not matched to a gene.

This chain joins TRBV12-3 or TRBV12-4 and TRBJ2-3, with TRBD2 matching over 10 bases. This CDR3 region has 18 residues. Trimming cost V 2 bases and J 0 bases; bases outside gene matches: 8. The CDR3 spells CASSLSGLAVLSTDTQYF. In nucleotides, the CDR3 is TGTGCCAGCAGTTTATCCGGACTAGCGGTACTGAGCACAGATACGCAGTATTTT.

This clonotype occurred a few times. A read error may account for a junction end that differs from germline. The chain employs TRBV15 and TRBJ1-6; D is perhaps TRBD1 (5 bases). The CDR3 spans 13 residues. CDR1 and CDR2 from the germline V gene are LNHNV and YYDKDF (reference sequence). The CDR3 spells CATSGELPGALHF. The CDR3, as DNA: TGTGCCACCAGCGGAGAACTACCGGGGGCCCTCCACTTT.

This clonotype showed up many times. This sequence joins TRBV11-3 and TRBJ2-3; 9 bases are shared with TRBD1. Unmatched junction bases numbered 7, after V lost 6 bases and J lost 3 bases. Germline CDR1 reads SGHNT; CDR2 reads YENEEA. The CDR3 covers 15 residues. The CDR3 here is CASSPGTGSTDTQYF. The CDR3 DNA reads TGTGCCAGCAGTCCCGGGACAGGGAGTACAGATACGCAGTATTTT.

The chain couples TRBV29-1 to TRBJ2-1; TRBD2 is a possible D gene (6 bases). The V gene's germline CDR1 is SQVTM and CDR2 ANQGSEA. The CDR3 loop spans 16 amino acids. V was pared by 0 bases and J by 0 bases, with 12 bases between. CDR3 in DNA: TGCAGCGTTGAAGATGTTGCGGGGAGCTCCTACAATGAGCAGTTCTTC. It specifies CSVEDVAGSSYNEQFF.

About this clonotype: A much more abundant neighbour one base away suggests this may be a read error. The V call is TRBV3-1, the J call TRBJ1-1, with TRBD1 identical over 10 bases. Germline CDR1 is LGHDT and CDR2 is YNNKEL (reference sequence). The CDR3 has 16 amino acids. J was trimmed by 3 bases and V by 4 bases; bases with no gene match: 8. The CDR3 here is CASSPSVGTGDTEAFF. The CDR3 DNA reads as TGTGCCAGCAGCCCCTCGGTGGGGACAGGGGACACTGAAGCTTTCTTT.